This TCR beta chain was sequenced in a study of T cell repertoires in cytomegalovirus infection. Study-wide background: Matching HLA type and CMV infection were both indicated by public TCR beta signatures. Study observations and caveats: Ex vivo responses were dominated by HLA-C-restricted CMV-specific TCR beta clonotypes. Summed frequency of public TCR beta families distinguished CMV carriers with the relevant HLA.

TCRdb reanalysed the reads using MiXCR and keeps one entry per CDR3 protein. There are some 320,000 distinct CDR3 sequences in the sample; around 9.5% occur only once, and roughly 4.5% lies in the top ten. As for this clonotype: Its cognate antigen is unknown.

J gave up 0 bases and V 2 bases, and 9 bases lay outside the gene matches. The CDR3 totals 18 residues. The germline CDR1 and CDR2 sequences are SGHTS and YDEGEE. Material for sequencing was PBMCs. V is TRBV5-8 and J is TRBJ1-4; TRBD1 matches at 8 bases. This sequence originates from a human donor in good health (CMV status not recorded). Some clones in this sample may be carry-over from other donors' samples. The CDR3 here is CASSFSRQGIATNEKLFF. Written as DNA, the CDR3 is TGTGCCAGCAGCTTCAGTAGACAGGGGATAGCAACTAATGAAAAACTGTTTTTT. Variable domain in full (rest from reference TRBV5-8 and TRBJ1-4): EAGVTQSPTHLIKTRGQQATLRCSPISGHTSVYWYQQALGLGLQFLLWYDEGEERNRGNFPPRFSGRQFPNYSSELNVNALELEDSALYLCASSFSRQGIATNEKLFFGSGTQLSVL.